A selection of T cell receptor beta chains follows, all from one sample in a study of blood T cell repertoires in COVID-19. The protocol was immunoSEQ multiplex PCR, while the TCRdb copy is restricted to in-frame clones and leaves out a portion. The sample yields 180,000 or so clones, roughly 80% seen once. The specimen was peripheral blood. The origin of the receptors is a woman in her 40s with COVID-19, enrolled during active disease. The conserved cysteine and the conserved F or W are not part of the CDR3 here. Fields, in order: V gene, J gene, CDR3 protein.

TRBV9	TRBJ2-1	ASSVGLAGGYNEQF
TRBV7-6	TRBJ2-3	ASSLSGSTDTQY
TRBV28	TRBJ1-1	ASSLQAGGTEAF
TRBV11-2	TRBJ1-4	ASSLDRAVEKLF
TRBV18	TRBJ1-2	ASSPSPGALYGYT
TRBV5-6	TRBJ2-1	ASSLVAGVGYNEQF
TRBV6-5	TRBJ1-1	ASTPDRGWNTEAF
TRBV15	TRBJ2-5	ATSRDGGTGEETQY
TRBV12-5	TRBJ2-1	ASVLSGLAPGEQF
TRBV15	TRBJ1-4	ATSRDGLVRGEKLF
TRBV2	TRBJ2-6	ASSEGVGANVLT
TRBV10-3	TRBJ1-1	ATTTGEMGNTEAF
TRBV5-4	TRBJ2-1	ASSFGTSAYNEQF
TRBV6-5	TRBJ1-2	ASTTGTGREGYT
TRBV15	TRBJ1-2	ATSREQHYHGYT
TRBV5-4	TRBJ2-5	ASAGTGEETQY
TRBV5-1	TRBJ2-7	ASSAGHRVTVYEQY
TRBV30	TRBJ1-2	AWSRDRNYGYT
TRBV6-5	TRBJ1-2	ATTGGSYGYT
TRBV9	TRBJ2-5	ASSPQPGFGETQY
TRBV28	TRBJ2-1	ASSLWREGPNEQF
TRBV5-8	TRBJ2-7	ATRSGPYEQY
TRBV2	TRBJ1-4	ATRDRGFLNEKLF